This T cell receptor (beta chain) was documented in a study of shared clonotypes between healthy human individuals. Turning to the study itself: Researchers assigned three CD4 naive, three CD4 memory, two CD8 naive and one CD8 memory plate to each donor. Study-level points and caveats: When compared with the clonotypes that were shared by all four sorted-subset donors, the non-shared clonotypes turned out to have lower generation probabilities.

Original processing methods: Filtering differed because ImmunoSEQ produced junction-only sequences that carried no quality scores. Method: immunoSEQ multiplex PCR; TCRdb's copy keeps in-frame clones and lacks some. The D gene and trimming were derived from the DNA, and the V and J assignments and clone size from that table. The sample includes over 950,000 clones, roughly 80% of them seen just once. Worth noting for this clone: The antigen remains undetermined.

The sequenced sample was memory CD4+ T cells from PBMCs. Regarding subset: CD45RA-negative fraction. The TCR originated in a young man in good health. Some clones in this sample may be carry-over from other donors' samples.

DNA of the CDR3: TGTGCCAGCAGTGGGCTTGGACAGGGTACCTACGAGCAGTACTTC. This encodes CASSGLGQGTYEQYF. This chain connects TRBV2 to TRBJ2-7; 8 positions match TRBD1. This CDR3 region has 15 residues. The V segment lost 4 bases and the J segment 2 bases; nucleotides outside the gene matches: 7. Germline CDR1 and CDR2: SNHLY and FYNNEI.